The 9 T cell receptor beta chains presented below share a single source sample, sequenced in a study of spatial heterogeneity in lung cancer. TCRdb analysed the 5' RACE reads with MiXCR anew, one entry per CDR3 protein. The repertoire holds about 28,000 distinct CDR3 sequences, with roughly 8.4% as singletons. Time point given: sample taken at primary tumor resection. In each case, whole RNA from tumor, nontumor lung or frozen PBMC was sequenced unsorted. The sample in question was PBMCs, obtained at surgery. The receptors come from a female donor with early-stage non-small cell lung cancer.

A remark on this clonotype: Being one base from a much bigger clone, this may be a read error. The CDR3: CASRKAGGGYNKQFF. Written as DNA, the CDR3 is TGCGCCAGCAGGAAAGCGGGAGGGGGTTACAATAAGCAGTTCTTC. The gene calls are TRBV10-2 and TRBJ2-1; TRBD2 matches at 10 bases. The CDR3 length is 15 residues. CDR1 WSHSY and CDR2 SAAADI come from the germline V gene.

This clonotype was picked up many times. The chain recombines TRBV6-2 or TRBV6-3 with TRBJ2-7; D is uncertain. Trimming took off 0 bases at V and 2 bases at J, with 5 bases between the two ends. CDR3 length: 13 amino acids. Germline V gene sequence: CDR1 MNHEY, CDR2 SVGEGT. The CDR3 loop reads CASSYSRTYEQYF. CDR3 coding DNA: TGTGCCAGCAGTTACTCGAGAACCTACGAGCAGTACTTC.

This clonotype was recorded many times. The CDR3 here is CSAARVLDNEQFF. In nucleotides, the CDR3 is TGCAGCGCGGCCAGGGTTTTGGACAATGAGCAGTTCTTC. The rearrangement uses TRBV29-1 and TRBJ2-1, with D perhaps TRBD1 (5 bases). CDR3 size: 13 residues. Germline V CDR1 and CDR2: SQVTM, ANQGSEA. Trimming left V 7 bases short and J 5 bases short, with 15 bases between.

This clonotype showed up many times. The rearrangement uses TRBV5-1 and TRBJ2-5; D possibly corresponds to TRBD1 (5 bases). CDR3 size: 17 residues. The V gene lost 1 base and the J gene lost 1 base, with 17 bases spanning the gap. Germline CDR1 is SGHRS and CDR2 is YFSETQ. The CDR3 nucleotides read TGCGCCAGCAGCTTGTTTGGGCAGGGATCAAGCCAAGAGACCCAGTACTTC. Translation gives CASSLFGQGSSQETQYF.

This clonotype was found a few times. The chain couples TRBV30 to TRBJ1-1; 7 nucleotides match TRBD1. The germline gives CDR1 GTSNPN, CDR2 SVGIG (reference sequence). Losses at the gene ends were 7 bases for V and 2 bases for J; bases not matched to a gene: 7. The length of the CDR3 is 13 residues. The CDR3 DNA is TGTGCCTTGGGCAGGGGGATTAACACTGAAGCTTTCTTT. It specifies CALGRGINTEAFF.

Only a few counts were recorded for this clonotype. The rearrangement links TRBV19 to TRBJ2-3; D remains ambiguous. Trimming left V 4 bases short and J 0 bases short, with 5 bases between. Per the germline V gene, CDR1 is LNHDA and CDR2 is SQIVND (reference sequence). This CDR3 is 13 amino acids long. The CDR3 protein is CASSTLSTDTQYF. CDR3 bases: TGTGCCAGTAGTACGCTCAGCACAGATACGCAGTATTTT.

This clonotype was seen ten or more times. This chain links TRBV5-1 with TRBJ2-2; D may be TRBD2 (6 bases). Germline V gene data show CDR1 as SGHRS and CDR2 as YFSETQ. V lost 1 base to trimming and J lost 3 bases, with 16 bases between them. CDR3 length: 17 residues. CDR3 nucleotide sequence: TGCGCCAGCAGCTTGACGATCGGCAGGGAGGACACCGGGGAGCTGTTTTTT. Its protein product is CASSLTIGREDTGELFF.

This clonotype was counted between two and nine times. The V call is TRBV28, the J call TRBJ2-2, with 11 nucleotides matching TRBD2. This CDR3 is 14 amino acids long. In germline, CDR1 is MDHEN, CDR2 SYDVKM. The ends lost 6 bases at V and 6 bases at J; junction bases unmatched: 3. The CDR3 region is CASSSLAGAGELFF. CDR3 coding DNA: TGTGCCAGCAGCTCACTAGCGGGAGCCGGGGAGCTGTTTTTT.

This clonotype was seen ten or more times. This chain uses TRBV7-2 with TRBJ2-5; D ambiguous. The V gene lost 1 base and the J gene lost 3 bases, with 3 bases spanning the gap. Germline V gene data show CDR1 as SGHTA and CDR2 as FQGNSA. The CDR3 has 12 residues. CDR3 sequence (DNA): TGTGCCAGCAGCTTAGACGAAGAGACCCAGTACTTC. Translated: CASSLDEETQYF. The full variable domain, in which reference TRBV7-2 and TRBJ2-5 provide the parts outside the CDR3, is GAGVSQSPSNKVTEKGKDVELRCDPISGHTALYWYRQSLGQGLEFLIYFQGNSAPDKSGLPSDRFSAERTGGSVSTLTIQRTQQEDSAVYLCASSLDEETQYFGPGTRLLVL.